The TCR beta chain under discussion was sequenced for a study of blood T cell repertoires in COVID-19. The assay was immunoSEQ multiplex PCR, and TCRdb's table has in-frame clones only and misses some. The data contain 60,000 or so clones, around 90% of them singletons. J was trimmed by 3 bases and V by 6 bases; bases with no gene match: 11. This CDR3 spans 17 amino acids. Per the germline V gene, CDR1 is SGHTA and CDR2 is FQGNSA. The chain combines TRBV7-2 with TRBJ1-3; 10 nucleotides agree with TRBD1. The sequencing sample was made of peripheral blood. The source is a human donor in a cohort sampled during active COVID-19. In nucleotides, the CDR3 is TGTGCCAGCAGTAGGACAGGGGGGACCTCTTATGGAAACACCATATATTTT. Translated, it gives CASSRTGGTSYGNTIYF. Full variable domain (rest looked up from reference TRBV7-2 and TRBJ1-3): GAGVSQSPSNKVTEKGKDVELRCDPISGHTALYWYRQSLGQGLEFLIYFQGNSAPDKSGLPSDRFSAERTGGSVSTLTIQRTQQEDSAVYLCASSRTGGTSYGNTIYFGEGSWLTVV.